This note documents a single TCR beta chain sequence. The antigen it recognizes is unknown. No base quality information exists; no much larger clone differs at one position. Library prep was done by the immunoSEQ multiplex PCR assay. For the multiplex PCR, a mixture combining 60 forward primers for TCR Vbeta segments and 13 reverse primers for TCR Jbeta segments was used. The CDR3 region of rearranged TCR beta genes was amplified from genomic DNA by a multiplex PCR assay. On the Illumina HiSeq System, the amplified TCR beta libraries were sequenced as 87-base-pair reads. On the study's bioinformatics: In a later analysis, 77 million or so unique TCR beta chains were counted across the 500 to 850 repertoires, and roughly 10 million of these chains were shared by at least two donors. A nearest-neighbor algorithm error-corrected the raw reads and collapsed the reads into unique sequences, merging closely related sequences to remove PCR and sequencing errors. CDR3 sequences were aligned to IMGT reference sequences to assign V, D and J gene segments. For a sequence to be retained, at least a six-nucleotide match to both a V gene segment and a J gene segment was required. Rearrangements were called productive when the CDR3 lacked stop codons and stayed in frame with V and J; all others were non-productive. CDR3 was defined by IMGT convention, running from the second conserved V-encoded cysteine to the conserved J-encoded phenylalanine. The earlier analysis of around 640 of the donors excluded sequences that lacked an unambiguous match to a single V gene segment. An earlier analysis of 550 to 650 of the donors classified V segments as functional when productive rearrangements were above 56.7% and as segregating when the standard deviation between donors was above 5%. To diagnose cytomegalovirus status from the catalog of TCR beta chain sequences, a statistical classification framework was built. In a later analysis, V and J genes were assigned by comparing TCR nucleotide sequences against IMGT/GENE-DB human TR gene sequences. Using the TCRdist pipeline, a later analysis assigned CDR3 sequences along with most-parsimonious VDJ recombination scenarios. A later analysis defined each TCR beta chain by its CDR3 amino acid sequence plus V-gene family, and excluded reads lacking a unique V-gene family. In a later analysis, nearly 600 highly shared, low-generation-probability nucleotide sequences were removed to address suspected cross-contamination and a sequencing artifact. In a later analysis, a clonal expansion index for each public chain was calculated from normalized within-repertoire ranks of inferred template counts. In a later analysis, generation probabilities were computed with a VDJ recombination model fitted to out-of-frame rearrangements, and the resulting probabilities were checked against IGoR. In a later analysis, hypergeometric tests were used to score TCR-TCR, TCR-HLA and TCR-CMV co-occurrence, with a repertoire-size bias correction applied to TCR pairs. In a later analysis, false discovery rates were estimated by permuting HLA or CMV assignments 20 times. In a later analysis, co-occurring TCRs were grouped with DBSCAN, and TCRdist sequence similarity was added when clustering was performed within HLA-allele-positive subsets. Repertoires with fewer than 30,000 or more than 120,000 public chains were left out of co-occurrence clustering, as were five repertoires with anomalous nucleotide sharing. Sourced from immuneACCESS, this table was stored by TCRdb with only in-frame sequences that have V and J called. A share of the clones is absent; for the studies checked, an unresolved V gene accounts for under half, and the remainder has no known explanation. V and J calls and clone size come straight from that table; D and trimming were deduced from the DNA. In this sample the table shows around 70,000 clones, approximately 67% of which occur a single time. Roughly 3.1% of the sample lies in the top ten.

CDR1 and CDR2 are drawn from the germline V gene (reference sequence): SGHNT, YYREEE. V is clipped by 2 bases and J by 5 bases, and the sequence between their germline boundaries is 7 bases long. From the cysteine up to the phenylalanine, the CDR3 has a length of 12 residues. This entry keeps only the CDR3 DNA: 36 bases, framed from base 1. The data originate from a study of cytomegalovirus exposure and HLA in healthy donors (TCRdb year 2017). Regarding the complete study: An earlier analysis of approximately 640 of the donors reported about 250 Gb of sequence data and some 120 million unique TCR beta sequences from some 180 million T cells. The aim of the study was to test whether cataloging public T cell receptors could identify signatures of past pathogen exposure. Typing coverage differed by locus: A, B, C, DRB1 and DQB1 were typed in roughly 620-630 donors, DQA1 in about 560, DPA1 in approximately 600, and DPB1 in 472. A later analysis re-analyzed previously published TCR beta repertoires from 500 to 700 donors and added high-resolution HLA genotyping to study TCR occurrence patterns. The later analysis used no new phenotypic data to find candidate immune exposures, relying instead on TCR beta sequences and their occurrence across donors. Across around 400 genotyped donors of the cohort, an average of about 200,000 unique TCR beta nucleotide sequences per donor were sequenced, and approximately 17% of those sequences were non-productive. Of the roughly 390 genotyped donors, 75% to 85% were placed in the genetic ancestry cluster associated with self-reported Caucasian donors. Alongside the repertoire data, information on donor age, sex, ethnicity and CMV serostatus was compiled. In an earlier analysis of roughly 580 of the donors, high-throughput TCR beta sequencing was used to judge whether each TCR beta V gene segment behaved as functional or pseudogenic. In a later genetic analysis, genome-wide SNP genotypes for about 65% of the roughly 670 donors were used, and that subset was treated as a discovery cohort. All discovery cohort repertoires had been generated using a single sequencing platform. Both class I and class II loci were covered by HLA typing, at four-digit resolution. An early release covering roughly 600 HLA-typed donors comprised about 300 gigabases of sequencing data and some 79 million unique TCR sequences. Because of strong linkage in the cohort, roughly 5 DR-DQ haplotypes were treated as single units for association and clustering. Besides the first cohort of approximately 670 subjects, a separate validation cohort made up of 120 different subjects was used. High-throughput TCR immunosequencing, statistical association of individual TCRs with disease status, and machine learning were combined to predict cytomegalovirus infection status. Using immunosequencing, the study profiled T cell repertoires from around 670 subjects and related those repertoires to cytomegalovirus serostatus.

In total, just over 650 healthy bone marrow donors made up the cohort. At the time of sampling, all cohort members were nominally healthy, though unrecorded immune exposures were likely present. The donor was CMV seronegative and was included in the group of about 400 seronegative cohort members. Each donor provided a peripheral blood sample, and peripheral blood mononuclear cells were used for TCR beta sequencing. The Qiagen DNeasy Blood Extraction Kit was used to extract genomic DNA from the blood cell samples. Here is what the overall study found, with its caveats: In a later analysis, more than 15,000 TCR beta sequences were associated with specific HLA alleles at a false discovery rate of 0.05. Compared with equally common non-associated chains, HLA-associated TCR beta chains in a later analysis were more clonally expanded and had lower generation probabilities. In a later genetic analysis, a missense DCLRE1C variant was associated with V-gene and J-gene trimming of TCR beta chains, and the association was replicated in an independent cohort. In the study, 150 to 200 TCR beta chains were listed as associated with cytomegalovirus. The authors suggested that the approach could potentially be extended to other disease states and immunological phenotypes. While some public TCRs were present in many individuals, most TCR sequences turned up only very rarely across donors. The only immune exposure information available for the cohort was CMV serostatus. Because counts were too low, about 17 rarely observed V segments, including chromosome 9 orphons, were excluded from the earlier analysis of some 540 of the donors. In a later analysis, the rate of TCR association differed among HLA loci, with DRB1 alleles having the most associated TCRs and HLA-C alleles having the fewest. The 87-base-pair reads could not distinguish some IMGT-functional V segments, including TRBV6-2 and TRBV6-3, so those segments were excluded. Correlated functional status among segregating V segments might reflect linkage disequilibrium, but an unknown experimental factor could not be ruled out. The classifier was reported to diagnose cytomegalovirus status with high specificity and sensitivity in both the original cohort and the validation cohort. An earlier analysis of around 540 of the donors showed that most TCR beta V segments appeared in productive rearrangements either about 90% or about 30% of the time, which broadly matched IMGT annotations. A further reported finding was that TCR beta sequences accurately predicted the HLA-A and HLA-B alleles for most subjects in the first cohort. Several of the top co-occurrence clusters appeared to be linked to parvovirus B19, influenza, CMV and Epstein-Barr virus, according to a later analysis. Assigning TCR associations to individual alleles was difficult when HLA alleles, especially DR and DQ, strongly co-occurred. In a later genetic analysis, fewer N-insertions in productive TCRs were reported among donors in an Asian-associated ancestry cluster than the approximately 630-donor mean. A group of highly shared sequence variants was considered likely to be a technical artifact of the sequencing pipeline. Roughly uniform sequencing depth across donors was assumed in presence/absence analyses, although this assumption may not hold. In this cohort, only TCR beta chains were sequenced, and detectable features were limited by the absence of alpha or paired-chain data. Because HLA typing was unavailable for some donors at each locus, only the typed subset was used in association tests. In vitro tests confirmed that a few of the cytomegalovirus-associated TCR beta chains recognize cytomegalovirus antigens. A later analysis found that most CMV-associated TCR beta chains appeared HLA-restricted, with HLA associations seemingly driven largely by CMV exposure.

Sequenced input: PBMCs. This sequence originates from a man aged 25-45 years in good health and CMV-seronegative. This chain joins TRBV5-4 to TRBJ2-5, with an unclear D gene assignment. The DNA sequence is given as TGTGCCAGCAGCTTAGCCTCGGAGACCCAGTACTTC. The encoded protein is CASSLASETQYF.